The subject of this entry is one TCR beta chain. The source of the sample is a study of blood T cell repertoires in COVID-19. For the study at large: Material from acute and convalescent COVID-19 was sourced from the United States, Italy and Spain. T cells, B-cell-depleted T cells, or PBMCs provided the cDNA or gDNA that served as material.

Study processing details: How many nucleated cells were present was estimated from reference gene primer amplification. Clones were sequenced by immunoSEQ multiplex PCR, and TCRdb holds only the in-frame ones, with some missing. The V and J calls and clone size were taken over from that table, and D and trimming were inferred from the DNA. The sample contains some 66,000 clones, 90% to 95% of which appear only once. The V gene lost 5 bases and the J gene lost 3 bases, with 14 bases spanning the gap. This CDR3 region has 15 residues. Germline V CDR1 and CDR2: SEHNR, FQNEAQ (reference sequence). The V call is TRBV7-9, the J call TRBJ2-1; no definite D call. Sequencing was carried out using peripheral blood. This TCR was recovered from a human donor in a cohort sampled during active COVID-19. DNA for the CDR3: TGTGCCAGCAGCCCAGTCATGAGGTACTACAATGAGCAGTTCTTC. Its protein product is CASSPVMRYYNEQFF.